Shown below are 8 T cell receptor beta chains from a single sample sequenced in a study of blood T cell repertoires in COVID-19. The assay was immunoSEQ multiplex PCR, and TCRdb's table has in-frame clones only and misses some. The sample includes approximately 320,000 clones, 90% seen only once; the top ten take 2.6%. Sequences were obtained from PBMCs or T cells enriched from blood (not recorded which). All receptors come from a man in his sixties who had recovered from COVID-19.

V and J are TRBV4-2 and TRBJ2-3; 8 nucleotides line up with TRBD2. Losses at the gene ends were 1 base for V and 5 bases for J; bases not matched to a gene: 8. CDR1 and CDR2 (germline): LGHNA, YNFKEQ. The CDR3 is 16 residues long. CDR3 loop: CASSQVLGTSLDTQYF. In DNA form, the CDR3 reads TGTGCCAGCAGCCAAGTGTTGGGGACTAGTCTAGATACGCAGTATTTT.

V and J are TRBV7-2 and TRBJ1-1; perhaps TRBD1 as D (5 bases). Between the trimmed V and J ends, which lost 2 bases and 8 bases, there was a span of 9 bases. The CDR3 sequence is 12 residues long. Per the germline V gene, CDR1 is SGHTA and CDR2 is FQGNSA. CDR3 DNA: TGTGCCAGCAGCTTAACAGGATCAGAAGCTTTCTTT. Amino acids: CASSLTGSEAFF.

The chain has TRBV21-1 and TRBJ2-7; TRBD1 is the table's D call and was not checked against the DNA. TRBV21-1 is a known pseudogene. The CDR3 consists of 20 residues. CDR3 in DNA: TGTGCCAGCAGCAAAGGCCGCCGGGACAGTTCCATTTGGGCTTCCTACGAGCAGTACTTC. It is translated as CASSKGRRDSSIWASYEQYF.

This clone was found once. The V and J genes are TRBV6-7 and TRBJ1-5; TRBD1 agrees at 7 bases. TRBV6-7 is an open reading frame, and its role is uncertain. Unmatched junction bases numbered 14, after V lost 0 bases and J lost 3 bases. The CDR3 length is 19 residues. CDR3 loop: CASSYSIPARDRDNQPQHF. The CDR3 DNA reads TGTGCCAGCAGTTACTCGATCCCGGCCAGGGACAGAGACAATCAGCCCCAGCATTTT.

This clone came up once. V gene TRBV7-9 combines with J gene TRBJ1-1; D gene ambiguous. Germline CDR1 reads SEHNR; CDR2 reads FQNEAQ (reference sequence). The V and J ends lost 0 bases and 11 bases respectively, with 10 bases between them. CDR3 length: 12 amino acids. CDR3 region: CASSLAGRDAFF. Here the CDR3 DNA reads TGTGCCAGCAGCTTAGCTGGGCGGGATGCTTTCTTT.

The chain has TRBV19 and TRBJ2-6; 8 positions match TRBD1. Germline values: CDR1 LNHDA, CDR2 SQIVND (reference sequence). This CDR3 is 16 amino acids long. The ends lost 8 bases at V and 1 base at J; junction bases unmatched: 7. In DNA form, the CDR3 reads TGTGCCAGTTCCCAAACAGGGGGATCTGGGGCCAACGTCCTGACTTTC. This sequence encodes CASSQTGGSGANVLTF.

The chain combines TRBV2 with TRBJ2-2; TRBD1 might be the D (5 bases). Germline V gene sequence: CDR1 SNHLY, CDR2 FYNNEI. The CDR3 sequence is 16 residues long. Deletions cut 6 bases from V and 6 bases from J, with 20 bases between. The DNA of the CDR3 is TGTGCCAGCAGGAGGAGTGGGGCAGTGGTCGCCGGGGAGCTGTTTTTT. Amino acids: CASRRSGAVVAGELFF.

The CDR3 protein is CASSIRGPGQGPNSPLHF. The CDR3 bases are TGTGCCAGTAGTATAAGGGGGCCGGGACAGGGCCCGAATTCACCCCTCCACTTT. The rearrangement uses TRBV19 and TRBJ1-6; TRBD1 aligns across 9 bases. CDR1 LNHDA and CDR2 SQIVND come from the germline V gene (reference sequence). V shed 2 bases, J shed 7 bases, and the junction held 12 bases outside the gene matches. The CDR3 runs to 18 residues.